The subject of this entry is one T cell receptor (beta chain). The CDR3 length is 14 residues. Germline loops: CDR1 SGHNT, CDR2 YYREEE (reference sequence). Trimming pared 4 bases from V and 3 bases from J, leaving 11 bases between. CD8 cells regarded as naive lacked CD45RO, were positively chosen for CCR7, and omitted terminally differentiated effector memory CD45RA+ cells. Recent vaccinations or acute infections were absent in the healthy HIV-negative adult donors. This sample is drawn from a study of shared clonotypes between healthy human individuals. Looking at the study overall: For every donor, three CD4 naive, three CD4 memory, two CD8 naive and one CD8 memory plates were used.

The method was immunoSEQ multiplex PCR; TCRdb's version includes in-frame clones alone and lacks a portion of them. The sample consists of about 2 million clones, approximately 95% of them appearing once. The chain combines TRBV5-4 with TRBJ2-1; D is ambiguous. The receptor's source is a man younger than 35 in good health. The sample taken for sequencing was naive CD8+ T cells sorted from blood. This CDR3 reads CASSPDNSYNEQFF. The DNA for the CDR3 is TGTGCCAGCAGCCCCGATAATAGCTACAATGAGCAGTTCTTC.